The next 7 T cell receptor beta chains were all read from a single sample in a study of OX40 agonist ivuxolimab in advanced cancers. Clones were read by immunoSEQ multiplex PCR, and TCRdb kept only the in-frame ones, dropping some. The sample lists around 66,000 clones, about nine tenths seen once, with more than 0.9% in the top ten. Sequences were derived from CD4+ or CD8+ T cells sorted from blood, sampled in a trial of the OX40 agonist ivuxolimab. Receptor source: an adult with an advanced solid tumor such as melanoma, head and neck, liver or kidney cancer.

The V gene is TRBV6-1, the J gene TRBJ1-3; D not resolved. This CDR3 has 14 amino acids. The germline V gene has CDR1 MNHNS and CDR2 SASEGT. Trimming removed 1 base at V and 6 bases at J, with 10 bases between. As DNA, the CDR3 is TGTGCCAGCAGTGAAGGGGTCGGTGAAAACACCATATATTTT. Translation: CASSEGVGENTIYF.

The chain joins TRBV5-6 to TRBJ2-3; 10 bases align to TRBD2. This CDR3 comprises 16 residues. Per germline, CDR1 SGHDT and CDR2 YYEEEE. After removal of 2 bases from V and 5 bases from J, the junction contained 8 bases not matched to a gene. The CDR3 sequence: CASSFRLAGPIDTQYF. The DNA for the CDR3 is TGTGCCAGCAGCTTCCGACTAGCGGGCCCGATAGATACGCAGTATTTT.

J is TRBJ2-3 and V is TRBV11-3; 7 bases agree with TRBD2. Germline assignment: CDR1 SGHNT and CDR2 YENEEA. This CDR3 spans 18 amino acids. V dropped 0 bases and J dropped 5; count of bases not matched to a gene: 14. CDR3 loop: CASSLDLLGRAEGDTQYF. The CDR3, as DNA: TGTGCCAGCAGCTTAGATCTACTAGGGAGGGCCGAAGGAGATACGCAGTATTTT.

The chain combines TRBV19 with TRBJ1-5; TRBD1 aligns across 7 bases. J lost 0 bases, V lost 9 bases, and 5 bases had no gene match. The CDR3 is 14 amino acids. Germline-derived CDR1 and CDR2 are LNHDA and SQIVND (reference sequence). The CDR3, as DNA: TGTGCCAGCGGGACAGCGTATAGCAATCAGCCCCAGCATTTT. This translates into CASGTAYSNQPQHF.

The chain joins TRBV30 to TRBJ2-5; D is unclear. Germline V gene lookup returns CDR1 GTSNPN and CDR2 SVGIG (reference sequence). V dropped 3 bases and J dropped 2 bases, with 4 bases sitting between them. The CDR3 spans 11 residues. For the CDR3, the DNA is TGTGCCTGGAGGGCACAAGAGACCCAGTACTTC. Residues: CAWRAQETQYF.

This clone has a single count. This chain uses TRBV5-4 with TRBJ2-1; TRBD1 aligns across 8 bases. V shed 4 bases and J 4 bases; nucleotides not matched to a gene: 13. CDR1 SGHNT and CDR2 YYREEE come from the germline V gene (reference sequence). The CDR3 length is 17 residues. The CDR3 nucleotides are TGTGCCAGCAGCCCGGCTTCGGGACAGGAGTTTTACAATGAGCAGTTCTTC. This translates into CASSPASGQEFYNEQFF. The full variable domain, completed using reference TRBV5-4 and TRBJ2-1, is ETGVTQSPTHLIKTRGQQVTLRCSSQSGHNTVSWYQQALGQGPQFIFQYYREEENGRGNFPPRFSGLQFPNYSSELNVNALELDDSALYLCASSPASGQEFYNEQFFGPGTRLTVL.

This clone was seen just once. The chain joins TRBV18 to TRBJ2-3; D perhaps matches TRBD1 (6 bases). The germline V and J ends were trimmed by 3 bases and 8 bases, with 9 bases remaining between them. Germline V gives CDR1 KGHSH, CDR2 LQKENI. The CDR3 consists of 12 residues. DNA of the CDR3: TGTGCCAGCTCACCTGAAGGGGGTACGCAGTATTTT. Protein product: CASSPEGGTQYF.